The rows below give T cell receptor beta chains drawn from one sample of a study of blood T cells in healthy people across ages. TCRdb reprocessed the 5' RACE reads via MiXCR and lists one record per CDR3 protein. Here the sample spans around 800,000 distinct CDR3 sequences, around 24% being singletons. This sample was also put to use in a study of T cells of mothers and their children.

Source material: blood. Receptors originate from a boy between 10 and 17 years old in good health. The conserved cysteine and the conserved F or W are not part of the CDR3 here.

j_gene	v_gene	CDR3aa
TRBJ2-1	TRBV5-1	ASSLSPGKRYNEQF
-	TRBV12-3/TRBV12-4	ASSTRQGYEQY
TRBJ2-3	TRBV3-1	ASSRLGLAGRTDTQY
TRBJ2-3	TRBV12-3/TRBV12-4	ASTPGSLVQY
TRBJ2-2	TRBV7-9	ASSLDPTGELF
TRBJ1-5	TRBV11-3	ARAPAGGNQPQH
TRBJ2-3	TRBV5-1	ASSLVLGRGSQDTQY
TRBJ1-2	TRBV7-8	ASSSRGSDYGYT
TRBJ2-6	TRBV7-9	ALPGLSGANVLT
TRBJ2-3	TRBV9	ASSVTSGGAELRSTDTQY